The TCR beta chain described here comes from a study of shared clonotypes between healthy human individuals. The wider study: Participating donors consisted of two women and a few men aged 18 to 49. General study findings and limits: The small donor group covered limited genetic and exposure diversity.

For this clone: Its antigen is not identified. This sample also contains other DNA sequences that code for the same CDR3.

Running of the assay took place at deep level. Repertoires were generated with immunoSEQ multiplex PCR, while TCRdb's copy carries only in-frame clones and drops some. The table has hundreds of thousands of clones, around 75% seen once. The study enrolled healthy HIV-negative adults without recent acute infections or vaccinations as donors. The CDR3 consists of 14 residues. V lost 6 bases to trimming and J lost 0 bases; unmatched junction nucleotides: 2. The V gene's germline CDR1 is MDHEN and CDR2 SYDVKM. The receptor's source is a woman between 40 and 50 years old in good health. Some clones in this sample may be carry-over from other donors' samples. The sequenced sample was PBMCs. The chain employs TRBV28 and TRBJ2-7; 10 nucleotides align to TRBD2. The CDR3 DNA sequence: TGTGCCAGCAGCCTAGCGGGAGCCTCCTACGAGCAGTACTTC. Translation: CASSLAGASYEQYF.